The sample holds a few counts of the clone carrying this TCR beta chain. Its specificity is unknown. The protocol was immunoSEQ multiplex PCR, while the TCRdb copy is restricted to in-frame clones and leaves out a portion. The table has hundreds of thousands of clones, about 89% seen once. V was clipped by 4 bases and J by 10 bases; unmatched bases: 16. Germline V lookup: CDR1 GTSNPN, CDR2 SVGIG (reference sequence). CDR3 length: 17 amino acids. The record originates from a study of Ad26.COV2.S vaccination and SARS-CoV-2 variants. Looking at the study overall: Dosing was one shot or two shots 56 days apart. Study-wide findings and caveats: Comparability of non-spike TCR breadth was observed across vaccine and placebo recipients.

Treatment: 15 to 20 received Ad26.COV2.S at low or high dose, single or two shots; 5 received placebo; per-sample allocation not given. Sampling was done on day 63 after the first vaccine or placebo injection. Donation came from an adult in Boston who was aged 18-55 years. The vaccine antigen was prefusion-stabilized Wuhan SARS-CoV-2 spike. V usage is TRBV30 and J usage is TRBJ2-1; TRBD2 aligns across 13 bases. The specimen comprised peripheral blood, sampled in a trial of Ad26.COV2.S vaccine versus placebo. The clonotype originates from a person aged 18-65 years who received the Ad26.COV2.S COVID-19 vaccine or a placebo. The CDR3: CAWNRLRGLAGPSEQFF. The CDR3 nucleotides read TGTGCCTGGAATCGATTAAGGGGACTAGCGGGGCCCAGCGAGCAGTTCTTC.